A single sample is the source of the 7 T cell receptor beta chains below, sequenced in a study of shared clonotypes between healthy human individuals. The assay was immunoSEQ multiplex PCR, and TCRdb's table has in-frame clones only and misses some. The table has hundreds of thousands of clones, approximately 79% seen once; the top ten hold about 9.3%. The specimen sequenced was memory CD4+ T cells sorted from blood. Subset specified: CD45RA-negative fraction. All receptors derive from a man aged 30 to 39 in good health.

The rearrangement joins TRBV7-8 to TRBJ2-6; the match to TRBD1 covers 7 bases. The J segment lost 2 bases and the V segment lost 4 bases, leaving 5 bases of the junction unmatched. The CDR3 consists of 16 residues. Germline V gives CDR1 SGHVS, CDR2 FQNEAQ. DNA for the CDR3: TGTGCCAGCAGCTCTCACAGGGGCCCTGGGGCCAACGTCCTGACTTTC. Its translation: CASSSHRGPGANVLTF.

The CDR3 DNA sequence: TGTGCCAGCAGTTTATTTGGACTCTCGTGGGGGACAGGGACCTCCTACGAGCAGTACTTC. Translating gives CASSLFGLSWGTGTSYEQYF. The gene calls are TRBV28 and TRBJ2-7, with 9 bases lining up with TRBD1. From germline, CDR1 is MDHEN and CDR2 SYDVKM. Losses at the gene ends were 1 base for V and 0 bases for J; bases not matched to a gene: 16. The CDR3 runs to 20 residues.

This rearrangement joins TRBV15 to TRBJ2-7, with 7 nucleotides matching TRBD1. The CDR3 spans 15 residues. Trimming cost V 4 bases and J 2 bases; bases outside gene matches: 8. Germline assignment: CDR1 LNHNV and CDR2 YYDKDF (reference sequence). The CDR3 is CATSKSVQGTYEQYF. CDR3 nucleotide sequence: TGTGCCACCAGCAAGTCTGTACAGGGGACCTACGAGCAGTACTTC.

The chain has TRBV5-1 and TRBJ2-3; D not resolved. Trimming removed 4 bases at V and 4 bases at J, with 19 bases between. This CDR3 comprises 16 residues. CDR1 is SGHRS and CDR2 is YFSETQ in the germline V gene. CDR3 sequence: CASSPGTLDGADTQYF. The CDR3 nucleotides are TGCGCCAGCAGCCCAGGAACCCTGGACGGTGCAGATACGCAGTATTTT.

The gene calls are TRBV5-4 and TRBJ2-3; 13 bases align to TRBD2. CDR1 and CDR2 (germline): SGHNT, YYREEE (reference sequence). The J segment lost 6 bases and the V segment lost 5 bases, leaving 6 bases of the junction unmatched. The CDR3 extends over 15 amino acids. The CDR3 is CASSPGLAGVDTQYF. The CDR3 DNA follows: TGTGCCAGCAGTCCCGGACTAGCGGGAGTGGATACGCAGTATTTT.

The J gene is TRBJ1-5, the V gene TRBV30, with D perhaps matching TRBD1 (5 bases). Germline CDR1 reads GTSNPN; CDR2 reads SVGIG (reference sequence). CDR3 length: 13 amino acids. Trimming shortened V by 0 bases and J by 5 bases, and 8 bases separated the two germline ends. The CDR3 sequence: CAWSVGQDQPQHF. CDR3 bases: TGTGCCTGGAGTGTGGGGCAAGATCAGCCCCAGCATTTT.

This chain joins TRBV6-1 and TRBJ1-6; TRBD1 matches at 8 bases. Losses at the gene ends were 6 bases for V and 4 bases for J; bases not matched to a gene: 5. Germline V gene lookup returns CDR1 MNHNS and CDR2 SASEGT. CDR3 length: 15 amino acids. The CDR3 coding sequence is TGTGCCAGCAGAGGACAGGGAGCTTATAATTCACCCCTCCACTTT. Protein sequence: CASRGQGAYNSPLHF.